These 9 T cell receptor beta chains originate from one sample sequenced in a study of shared clonotypes between healthy human individuals. Clones were sequenced by immunoSEQ multiplex PCR, and TCRdb holds only the in-frame ones, with some missing. Found here are over 2 million clones, 80% to 95% of them singletons; the top ten hold 0.37%. Sequencing input: naive CD4+ T cells from PBMCs. Subset given: CD45RA+ positively selected. The receptor source for this set is a man aged 18 to 30 in good health. Some clones in this sample may be carry-over from other donors' samples.

The chain uses TRBV27 and TRBJ2-7, with D perhaps given as TRBD1 or TRBD2 (5 bases each). This CDR3 comprises 13 residues. Trimming took 5 bases from V and 2 from J, leaving 10 bases between them. The germline V gene encodes CDR1 MNHEY and CDR2 SMNVEV (reference sequence). The CDR3 loop reads CASSRDQTYEQYF. The DNA for the CDR3 is TGTGCCAGCAGTCGGGACCAAACCTACGAGCAGTACTTC.

Concerning this clone itself: A junction boundary mismatches the germline segment, possibly from a read error. CDR3 protein: CATSGLAGTYNEQFF. CDR3 sequence (DNA): TGCGCCACCAGCGGGCTAGCGGGAACTTACAATGAGCAGTTCTTC. The gene calls are TRBV5-1 and TRBJ2-1; 9 bases fit TRBD2. The CDR3 length is 15 residues. Germline V gives CDR1 SGHRS, CDR2 YFSETQ. The complete variable domain, with remaining parts taken from reference TRBV5-1 and TRBJ2-1, reads KAGVTQTPRYLIKTRGQQVTLSCSPISGHRSVSWYQQTPGQGLQFLFEYFSETQRNKGNFPGRFSGRQFSNSRSEMNVSTLELGDSALYLCATSGLAGTYNEQFFGPGTRLTVL.

CDR3: CASRAQTGGYEQYF. CDR3 DNA: TGTGCCAGCAGGGCACAGACAGGAGGATACGAGCAGTACTTC. This chain joins TRBV2 and TRBJ2-7, with D perhaps TRBD1 (6 bases). V shed 6 bases and J shed 4 bases, with 16 bases lying between them. CDR3 length: 14 amino acids. Germline V lookup: CDR1 SNHLY, CDR2 FYNNEI.

V and J are TRBV18 and TRBJ2-5; D is ambiguous. V gave up 2 bases and J gave up 5 bases, with 6 bases separating them. Germline values: CDR1 KGHSH, CDR2 LQKENI. The CDR3 covers 12 residues. In DNA form, the CDR3 reads TGTGCCAGCTCACCAGTTGTGGAGACCCAGTACTTC. Translated, it gives CASSPVVETQYF.

This clone appeared a few times. The chain employs TRBV30 and TRBJ1-1; 7 bases are a match to TRBD1. Germline CDR1 GTSNPN, CDR2 SVGIG (reference sequence). The CDR3 is 12 amino acids. V trimming: 8 bases; J trimming: 0 bases; junction bases outside the gene matches: 3. CDR3 bases: TGTGCCGAGGACAGGCTGAACACTGAAGCTTTCTTT. As protein: CAEDRLNTEAFF. The full variable domain, rest sourced from reference TRBV30 and TRBJ1-1, is SQTIHQWPATLVQPVGSPLSLECTVEGTSNPNLYWYRQAAGRGLQLLFYSVGIGQISSEVPQNLSASRPQDRQFILSSKKLLLSDSGFYLCAEDRLNTEAFFGQGTRLTVV.

V usage is TRBV7-2 and J usage is TRBJ1-5; D may be TRBD1 (6 bases). V gave up 4 bases and J gave up 4 bases, with 14 bases separating them. Germline CDR1 and CDR2: SGHTA and FQGNSA. The CDR3 sequence is 15 residues long. This CDR3 is CASSYSGTSNQPQHF. The CDR3 DNA sequence: TGTGCCAGCAGCTATTCGGGGACATCGAATCAGCCCCAGCATTTT.

About this clone: One junction end disagrees with the germline gene, perhaps due to a read error. The CDR3 DNA is TGTGCCAGCAGCTTAGGAGGACTGTCACACTACGGCTACACCTTC. Translated: CASSLGGLSHYGYTF. V is TRBV5-4 and J is TRBJ1-2; D not certain. The CDR3 extends over 15 amino acids. Germline V gene lookup returns CDR1 SGHNT and CDR2 YYREEE (reference sequence). Together with reference TRBV5-4 and TRBJ1-2, the CDR3 gives the full variable domain: ETGVTQSPTHLIKTRGQQVTLRCSSQSGHNTVSWYQQALGQGPQFIFQYYREEENGRGNFPPRFSGLQFPNYSSELNVNALELDDSALYLCASSLGGLSHYGYTFGSGTRLTVV.

Points on this clone: This same CDR3 is encoded by further DNA sequences in the sample. J is TRBJ1-1 and V is TRBV18; D is unresolved. V lost 4 bases and J lost 2, with 11 bases in between. CDR3 length: 14 amino acids. Germline values: CDR1 KGHSH, CDR2 LQKENI. CDR3 protein: CASSRAEVNTEAFF. Written as DNA, the CDR3 is TGTGCCAGCTCACGGGCAGAGGTTAACACTGAAGCTTTCTTT.

This rearrangement joins TRBV6-6 to TRBJ1-1; 8 nucleotides agree with TRBD1. Looked up from germline, CDR1 is MNHNY and CDR2 is SVGAGI (reference sequence). V trimming: 6 bases; J trimming: 10 bases; junction bases outside the gene matches: 19. This CDR3 has 16 residues. The CDR3 reads CASSMGQAHDGTVAFF. CDR3 coding DNA: TGTGCCAGCAGCATGGGACAGGCTCACGACGGAACCGTAGCTTTCTTT.